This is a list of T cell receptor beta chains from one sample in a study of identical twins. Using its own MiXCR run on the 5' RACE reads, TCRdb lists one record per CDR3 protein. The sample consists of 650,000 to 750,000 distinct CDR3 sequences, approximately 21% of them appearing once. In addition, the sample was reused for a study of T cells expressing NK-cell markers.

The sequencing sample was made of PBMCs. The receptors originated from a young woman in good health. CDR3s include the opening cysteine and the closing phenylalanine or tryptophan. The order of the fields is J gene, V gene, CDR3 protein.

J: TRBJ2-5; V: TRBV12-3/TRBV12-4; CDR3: CASSFSGSYQETQYF
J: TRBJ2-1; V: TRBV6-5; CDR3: CASSTGGEQFF
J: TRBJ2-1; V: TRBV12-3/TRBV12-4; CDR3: CASSPARDEQFF
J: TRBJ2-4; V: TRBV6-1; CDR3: CASSRGSIADIQYF
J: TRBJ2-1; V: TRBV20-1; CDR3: CSARRGASDEQFF
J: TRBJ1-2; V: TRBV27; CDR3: CASSSLRGQNGYTF
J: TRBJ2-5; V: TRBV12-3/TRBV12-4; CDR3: CASSLRSFRETQYF
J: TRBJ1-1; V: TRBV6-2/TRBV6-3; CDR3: CASSRRATEAFF
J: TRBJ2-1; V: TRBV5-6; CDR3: CASSPRRDLSSNEQFF
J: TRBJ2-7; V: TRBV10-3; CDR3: CAISPGTIESYEQYF
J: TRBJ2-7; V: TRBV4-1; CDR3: CASSQVTGAYEQYF
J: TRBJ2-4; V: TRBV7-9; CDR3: CASMRDLNIQYF
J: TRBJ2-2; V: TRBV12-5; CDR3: CASGYITGELFF
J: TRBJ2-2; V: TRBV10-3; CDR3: CAISGQPGDGELFF
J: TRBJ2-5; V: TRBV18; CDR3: CASSPRPIKETQYF
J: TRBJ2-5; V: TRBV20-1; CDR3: CSAYSGGIRETQYF
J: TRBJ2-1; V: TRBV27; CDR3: CASSLRAGNNEQFF
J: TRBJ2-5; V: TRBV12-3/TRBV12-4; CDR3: CASSSGAQETQYF
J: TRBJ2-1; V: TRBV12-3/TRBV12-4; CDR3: CASSSPLAGARGNEQFF
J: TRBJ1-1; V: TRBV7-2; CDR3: CASSLPPPTLWRTEAFF
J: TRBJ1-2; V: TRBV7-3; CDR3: CASSAGQVGGYTF
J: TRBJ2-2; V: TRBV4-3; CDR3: CASSQEGSLGTGELFF
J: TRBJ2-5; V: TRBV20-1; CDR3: CSAPNPVGETQYF
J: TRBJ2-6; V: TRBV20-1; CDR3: CSALGQGPYSGANVLTF
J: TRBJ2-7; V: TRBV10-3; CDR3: CAISGSGLSYEQYF
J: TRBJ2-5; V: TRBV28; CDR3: CASSLGPVAQYF
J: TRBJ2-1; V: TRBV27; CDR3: CASSPWGGYNEQFF
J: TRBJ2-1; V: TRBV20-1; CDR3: CSAAHTYNEQFF
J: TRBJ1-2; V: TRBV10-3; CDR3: CAISEGTGSGYTF
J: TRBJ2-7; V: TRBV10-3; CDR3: CATDQTGTSYEQYF
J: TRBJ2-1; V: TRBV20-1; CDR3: CSAPASYNEQFF
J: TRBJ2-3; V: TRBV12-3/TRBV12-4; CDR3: CASSQAPGADTQYF
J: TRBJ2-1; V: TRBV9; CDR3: CASGGRYNEQFF
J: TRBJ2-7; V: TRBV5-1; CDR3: CASSAGPAYEQYF
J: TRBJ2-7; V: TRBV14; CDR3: CASSQMLAGEQYF
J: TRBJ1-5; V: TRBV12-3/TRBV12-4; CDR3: CASSSLRNQPQHF
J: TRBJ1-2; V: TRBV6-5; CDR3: CASSWIQGGGYTF
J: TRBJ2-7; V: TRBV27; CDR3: CASSGSGEIYEQYF
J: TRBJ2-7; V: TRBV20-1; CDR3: CSTFHQYEQYF
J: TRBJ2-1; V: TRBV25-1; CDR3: CASSETPGTGDAEQFF
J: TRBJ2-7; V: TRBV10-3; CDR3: CAIRGLAGGGGREQYF
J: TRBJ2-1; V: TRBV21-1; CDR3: CASSVCLGEGKLNNEQFF
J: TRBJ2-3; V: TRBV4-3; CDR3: CASSGGGITDTQYF
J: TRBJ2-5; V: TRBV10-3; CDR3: CAIGTRQETQYF
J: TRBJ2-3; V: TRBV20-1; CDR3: CSARGKNTQYF
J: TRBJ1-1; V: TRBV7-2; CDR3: CASSLKDRMRAFF
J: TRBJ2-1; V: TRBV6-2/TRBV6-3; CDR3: CASSAEYFNEQFF
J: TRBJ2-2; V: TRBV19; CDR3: CASTATSGSPGELFF
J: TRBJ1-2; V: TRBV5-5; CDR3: CASSIPGWTEAYGYTF
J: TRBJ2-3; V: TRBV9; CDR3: CASSVVRDTQYF
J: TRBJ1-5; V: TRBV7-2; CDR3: CASSLAEMRSNQPQHF
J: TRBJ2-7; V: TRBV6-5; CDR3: CASSYSYSYEQYF
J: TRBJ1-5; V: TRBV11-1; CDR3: CASSLDILGQIVYSNQPQHF